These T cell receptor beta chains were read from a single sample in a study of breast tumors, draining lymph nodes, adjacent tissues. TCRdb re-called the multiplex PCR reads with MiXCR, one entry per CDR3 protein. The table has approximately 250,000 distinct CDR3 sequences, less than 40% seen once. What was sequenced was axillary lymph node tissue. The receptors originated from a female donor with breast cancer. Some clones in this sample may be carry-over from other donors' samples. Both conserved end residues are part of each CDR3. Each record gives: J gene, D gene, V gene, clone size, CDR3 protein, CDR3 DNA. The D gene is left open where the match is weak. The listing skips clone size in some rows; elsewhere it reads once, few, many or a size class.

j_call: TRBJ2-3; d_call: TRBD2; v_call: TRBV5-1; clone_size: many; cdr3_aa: CASSLDGTSSDTQYF; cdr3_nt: TGCGCCAGCAGCTTGGACGGGACTAGTTCCGATACGCAGTATTTT
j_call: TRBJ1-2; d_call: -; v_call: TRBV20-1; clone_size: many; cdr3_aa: CSARESGDRGYTF; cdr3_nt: TGCAGTGCTAGGGAAAGTGGGGATCGTGGCTACACCTTC
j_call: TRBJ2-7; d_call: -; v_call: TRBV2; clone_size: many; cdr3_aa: CASSGGLYEQYF; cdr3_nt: TGTGCCAGCAGTGGGGGACTCTACGAGCAGTACTTC
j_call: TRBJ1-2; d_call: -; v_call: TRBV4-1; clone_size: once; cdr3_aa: CASSQERTSGYGYTF; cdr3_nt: TGCGCCAGCAGCCAAGAGCGGACCTCTGGCTATGGCTACACCTTC
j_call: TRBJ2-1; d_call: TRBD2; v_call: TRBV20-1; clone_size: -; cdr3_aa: CSLGTSGYNEQFF; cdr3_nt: TGCAGCTTGGGGACTAGCGGTTACAATGAGCAGTTCTTC
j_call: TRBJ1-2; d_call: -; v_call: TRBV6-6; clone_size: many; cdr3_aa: CASSYTDWTAVPANYGYTF; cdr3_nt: TGTGCCAGCAGTTACACGGATTGGACAGCCGTTCCCGCTAACTATGGCTACACCTTC
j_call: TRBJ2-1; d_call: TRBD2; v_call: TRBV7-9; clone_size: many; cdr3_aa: CASRSSGGTHNEQFF; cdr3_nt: TGTGCCAGCAGGTCGAGCGGGGGGACCCACAATGAGCAGTTCTTC
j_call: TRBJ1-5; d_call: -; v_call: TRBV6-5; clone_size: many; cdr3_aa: CASKGDGPNQPQHF; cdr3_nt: TGTGCCAGCAAGGGGGATGGGCCCAATCAGCCCCAGCATTTT
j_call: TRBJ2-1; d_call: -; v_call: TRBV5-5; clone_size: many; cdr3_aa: CASSLSYQFSYNEQFF; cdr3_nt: TGTGCCAGCAGCTTGTCTTACCAATTCTCCTACAATGAGCAGTTCTTC
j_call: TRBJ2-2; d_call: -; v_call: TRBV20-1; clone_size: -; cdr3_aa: CSARGQQGRSGNTGELFF; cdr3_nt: TGCAGTGCTAGAGGCCAACAAGGGAGGTCTGGAAACACCGGGGAGCTGTTTTTT
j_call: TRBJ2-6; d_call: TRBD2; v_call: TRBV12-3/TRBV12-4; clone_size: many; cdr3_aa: CASWGGSGSMGANVLTF; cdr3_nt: TGTGCCAGCTGGGGGGGTAGCGGGAGTATGGGGGCCAACGTCCTGACTTTC
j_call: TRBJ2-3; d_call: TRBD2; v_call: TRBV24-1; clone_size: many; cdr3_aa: CATSERPGLAGVGRGTDTQYF; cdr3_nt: TGTGCCACCAGTGAGCGACCGGGACTAGCGGGAGTGGGTAGGGGCACAGATACGCAGTATTTT
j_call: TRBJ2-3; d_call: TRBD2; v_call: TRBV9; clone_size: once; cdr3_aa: CASSQRGLDNEQYF; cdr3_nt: TGTGCCAGCAGCCAGCGGGGGCTCGACAATGAGCAGTATTTT
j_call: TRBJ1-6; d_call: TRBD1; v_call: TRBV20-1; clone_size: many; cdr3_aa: CSAMNMGQQNSSSYNSPLHF; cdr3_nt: TGCAGTGCAATGAATATGGGACAGCAAAATTCCAGCTCCTATAATTCACCCCTCCACTTT
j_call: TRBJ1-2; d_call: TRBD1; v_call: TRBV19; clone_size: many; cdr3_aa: CASRLLGGQINYGYTF; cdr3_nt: TGTGCCAGTCGCCTCCTCGGGGGACAGATTAACTATGGCTACACCTTC
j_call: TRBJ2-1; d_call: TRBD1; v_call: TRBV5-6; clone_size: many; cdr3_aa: CASSLEGAAYNEQFF; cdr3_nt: TGTGCCAGCAGCTTGGAGGGGGCCGCTTACAATGAGCAGTTCTTC
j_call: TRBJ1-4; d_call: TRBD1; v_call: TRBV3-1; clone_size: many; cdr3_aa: CASSQGQGNEKLFF; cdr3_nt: TGTGCCAGTAGTCAAGGACAGGGGAATGAAAAACTGTTTTTT
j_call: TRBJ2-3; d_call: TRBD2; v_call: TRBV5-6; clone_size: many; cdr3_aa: CASSWGTSGSTDTQYF; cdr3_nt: TGTGCCAGCAGCTGGGGGACTAGCGGAAGCACAGATACGCAGTATTTT
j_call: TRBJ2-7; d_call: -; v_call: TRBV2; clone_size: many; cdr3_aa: CASVRERAYEQYF; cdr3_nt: TGTGCCAGCGTCCGCGAACGCGCCTACGAGCAGTACTTC
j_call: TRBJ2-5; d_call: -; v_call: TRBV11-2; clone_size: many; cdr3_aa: CASSFGRPETQYF; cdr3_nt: TGTGCCAGCAGCTTTGGGCGCCCAGAGACCCAGTACTTC
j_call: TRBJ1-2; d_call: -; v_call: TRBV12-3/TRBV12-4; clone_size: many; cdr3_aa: CASSPSIGLNYGYTF; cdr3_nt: TGTGCCAGCAGTCCCTCAATTGGGCTCAACTATGGCTACACCTTC
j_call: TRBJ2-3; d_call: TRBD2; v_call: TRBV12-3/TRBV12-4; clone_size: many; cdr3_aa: CASSFWAGTSGSGDADTQYF; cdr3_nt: TGTGCCAGCAGTTTTTGGGCAGGTACTAGCGGGAGCGGGGACGCAGATACGCAGTATTTT
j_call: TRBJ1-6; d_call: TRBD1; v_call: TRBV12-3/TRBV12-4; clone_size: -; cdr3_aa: CASNPRQGASYNSPLHF; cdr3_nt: TGTGCCAGCAACCCCAGACAGGGGGCTTCCTATAATTCACCCCTCCACTTT
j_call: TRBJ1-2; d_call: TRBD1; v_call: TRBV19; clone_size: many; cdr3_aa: CASRTAGTGGYGYTF; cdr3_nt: TGTGCCAGTAGAACAGCCGGGACAGGGGGATATGGCTACACCTTC
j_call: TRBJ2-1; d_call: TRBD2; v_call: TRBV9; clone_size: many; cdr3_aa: CASSATSGFYNEQFF; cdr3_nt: TGTGCCAGCAGCGCGACTAGCGGATTCTACAATGAGCAGTTCTTC
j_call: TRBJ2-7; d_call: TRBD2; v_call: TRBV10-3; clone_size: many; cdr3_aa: CAISETASGRASSYEQYF; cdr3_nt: TGTGCCATCAGTGAGACGGCTAGCGGGCGGGCAAGCTCCTACGAGCAGTACTTC
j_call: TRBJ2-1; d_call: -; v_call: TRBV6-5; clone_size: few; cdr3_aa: CASSGRENAYNEQFF; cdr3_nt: TGTGCCAGCAGTGGTCGGGAGAACGCCTACAATGAGCAGTTCTTC
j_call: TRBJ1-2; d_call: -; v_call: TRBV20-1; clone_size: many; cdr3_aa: CSAREGRQRGGNYGYTF; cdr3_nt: TGCAGTGCTAGAGAAGGGAGACAAAGGGGCGGTAACTATGGCTACACCTTC
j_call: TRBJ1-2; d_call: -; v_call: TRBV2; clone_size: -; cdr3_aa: CASSERGLGNTF; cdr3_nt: TGTGCCAGCAGTGAACGGGGGCTCGGAAACACCTTC
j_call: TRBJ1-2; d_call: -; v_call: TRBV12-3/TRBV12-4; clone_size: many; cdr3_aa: CASSLQVANYGYTF; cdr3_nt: TGTGCCAGCAGTTTGCAGGTAGCTAACTATGGCTACACCTTC
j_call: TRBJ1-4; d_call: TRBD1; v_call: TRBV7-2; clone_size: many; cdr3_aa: CASSFDRGLNEKLFF; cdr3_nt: TGTGCCAGCAGCTTTGACAGGGGACTCAATGAAAAACTGTTTTTT
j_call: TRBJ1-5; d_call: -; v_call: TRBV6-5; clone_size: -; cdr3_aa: CASSHSGNSIQPQHF; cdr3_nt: TGTGCCAGCAGTCACTCGGGAAATTCGATCCAGCCCCAGCATTTT
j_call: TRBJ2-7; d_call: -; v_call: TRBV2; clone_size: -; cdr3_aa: CASSAVRGAYEQYF; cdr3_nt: TGTGCCAGCAGTGCCGTCAGGGGTGCCTACGAGCAGTACTTC
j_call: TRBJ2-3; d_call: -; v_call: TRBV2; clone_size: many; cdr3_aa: CASQSPGTDTQYF; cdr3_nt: TGTGCTAGTCAGAGCCCGGGGACAGATACGCAGTATTTT
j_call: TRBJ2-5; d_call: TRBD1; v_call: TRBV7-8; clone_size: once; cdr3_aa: CASSLVGTGIRGTQYF; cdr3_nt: TGTGCCAGCAGCTTAGTAGGGACAGGGATCCGGGGGACCCAGTACTTC
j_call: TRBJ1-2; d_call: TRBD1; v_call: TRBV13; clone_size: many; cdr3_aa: CASSSTGVGYTF; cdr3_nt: TGTGCCAGCAGCTCCACAGGGGTTGGCTACACCTTC
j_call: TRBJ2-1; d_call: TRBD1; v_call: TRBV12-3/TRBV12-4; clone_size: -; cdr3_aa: CASSPQTGSLNNEQFF; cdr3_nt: TGTGCCAGCAGCCCACAGACAGGGAGTCTGAACAATGAGCAGTTCTTC
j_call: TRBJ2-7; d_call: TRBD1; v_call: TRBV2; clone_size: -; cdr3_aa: CASSVPGQGSYEQYF; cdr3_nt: TGTGCCAGCAGCGTTCCGGGACAGGGGTCGTACGAGCAGTACTTC
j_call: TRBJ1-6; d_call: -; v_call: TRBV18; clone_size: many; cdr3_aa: CASSQGFDSPLHF; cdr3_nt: TGTGCCAGCTCACAGGGGTTTGATTCACCCCTCCACTTT
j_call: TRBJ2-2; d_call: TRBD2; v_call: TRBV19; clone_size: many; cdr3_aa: CASSNGLALKGTGELFF; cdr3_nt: TGTGCCAGTAGTAACGGACTAGCTCTTAAGGGCACCGGGGAGCTGTTTTTT
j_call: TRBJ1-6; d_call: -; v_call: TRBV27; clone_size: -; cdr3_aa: CASSLGDSNSPLHF; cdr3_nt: TGTGCCAGCAGTTTAGGGGATTCGAATTCACCCCTCCACTTT
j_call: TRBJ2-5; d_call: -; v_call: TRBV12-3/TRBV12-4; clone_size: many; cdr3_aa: CASSLRGGQETQYF; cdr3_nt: TGTGCCAGCAGTTTAAGGGGGGGGCAAGAGACCCAGTACTTC
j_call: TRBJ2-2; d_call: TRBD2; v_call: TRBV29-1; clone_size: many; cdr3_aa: CSVEVYSGINTGELFF; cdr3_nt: TGCAGCGTTGAAGTATATAGCGGGATAAACACCGGGGAGCTGTTTTTT
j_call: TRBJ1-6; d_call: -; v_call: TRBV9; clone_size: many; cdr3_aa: CASSPPVGPLHF; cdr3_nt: TGTGCCAGCAGCCCTCCGGTGGGACCCCTCCACTTT
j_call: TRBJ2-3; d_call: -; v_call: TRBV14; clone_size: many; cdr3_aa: CASSQVGGAGTQYF; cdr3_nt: TGTGCCAGCAGCCAAGTTGGGGGCGCGGGTACGCAGTATTTT
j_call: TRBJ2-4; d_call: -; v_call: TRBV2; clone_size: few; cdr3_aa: CASSEAEGTAAKNIQYF; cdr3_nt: TGTGCCAGCAGTGAAGCTGAGGGGACGGCGGCCAAAAACATTCAGTACTTC
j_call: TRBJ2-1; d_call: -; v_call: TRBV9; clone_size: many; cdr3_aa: CASSVSIYNEQFF; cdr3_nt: TGTGCCAGCAGCGTATCGATATACAATGAGCAGTTCTTC
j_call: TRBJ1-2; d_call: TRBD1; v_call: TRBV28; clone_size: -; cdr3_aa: CASSLSGTGGLGYTF; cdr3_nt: TGTGCCAGCAGTTTATCCGGGACAGGGGGTTTAGGCTACACCTTC
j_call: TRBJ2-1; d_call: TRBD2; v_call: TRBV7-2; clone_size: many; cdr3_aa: CASSLAGGVGNEQFF; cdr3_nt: TGTGCCAGCAGCTTAGCGGGGGGGGTCGGAAATGAGCAGTTCTTC
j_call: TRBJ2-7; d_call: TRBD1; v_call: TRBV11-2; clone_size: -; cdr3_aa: CASRGQGYEQYF; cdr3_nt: TGTGCCAGCAGGGGACAGGGCTACGAGCAGTACTTC
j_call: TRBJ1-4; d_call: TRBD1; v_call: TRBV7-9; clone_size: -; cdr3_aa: CASREGGGEKLFF; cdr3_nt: TGTGCCAGCAGGGAAGGGGGCGGTGAAAAACTGTTTTTT
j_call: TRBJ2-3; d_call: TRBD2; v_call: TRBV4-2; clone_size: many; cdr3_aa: CASSQDFRTSGGGDTQYF; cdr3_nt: TGTGCCAGCAGCCAAGATTTCAGGACTAGCGGGGGCGGGGATACGCAGTATTTT
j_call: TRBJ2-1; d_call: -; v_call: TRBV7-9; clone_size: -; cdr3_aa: CASSFYICSASPREAYNEQFF; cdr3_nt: -
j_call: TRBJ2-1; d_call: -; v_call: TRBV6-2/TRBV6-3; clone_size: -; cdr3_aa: CASSYSDRNEQFF; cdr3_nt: TGTGCCAGCAGTTACTCGGATAGGAATGAGCAGTTCTTC
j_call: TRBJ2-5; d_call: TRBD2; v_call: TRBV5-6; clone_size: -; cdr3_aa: CASRQGGPGGVQETQYF; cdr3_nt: TGTGCCAGCAGACAAGGCGGTCCCGGGGGGGTCCAAGAGACCCAGTACTTC
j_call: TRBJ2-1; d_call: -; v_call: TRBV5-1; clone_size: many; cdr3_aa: CASSLGRTTLLGNEQFF; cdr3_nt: TGCGCCAGCAGCTTGGGGAGGACGACACTTCTTGGGAATGAGCAGTTCTTC
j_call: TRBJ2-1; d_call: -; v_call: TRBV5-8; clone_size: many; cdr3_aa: CASSLRAGVEQFF; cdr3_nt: TGTGCCAGCAGCTTACGGGCAGGGGTTGAGCAGTTCTTC
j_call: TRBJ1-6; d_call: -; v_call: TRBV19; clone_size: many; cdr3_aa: CASSIRGNSPLHF; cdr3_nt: TGTGCCAGTAGTATAAGGGGAAATTCACCCCTCCACTTT
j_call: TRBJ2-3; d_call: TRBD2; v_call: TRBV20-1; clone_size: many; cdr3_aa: CSARGSSGSTDTQYF; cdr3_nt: TGCAGTGCTAGAGGGTCTAGCGGATCCACAGATACGCAGTATTTT